This T cell receptor beta chain was recorded in a study of blood T cell repertoires in COVID-19. Study-level information: T cells, B-cell-depleted T cells, or PBMCs supplied cDNA or gDNA.

The protocol was immunoSEQ multiplex PCR, while the TCRdb copy is restricted to in-frame clones and leaves out a portion. The profile covers about 280,000 clones, with 85% appearing a single time and 13% taken by the ten largest. V lost 0 bases, J lost 4 bases, and 20 bases stayed unmatched. The germline gives CDR1 KGHSH, CDR2 LQKENI. The length of the CDR3 is 20 residues. Sequencing was performed on peripheral blood. This receptor was obtained from a human donor in a cohort sampled during active COVID-19. The chain links TRBV18 to TRBJ1-2, with TRBD1 identical over 7 bases. CDR3 bases: TGTGCCAGCTCACCACCTTCGGCCCGGGACAGCTCCCAGACCACCTATGGCTACACCTTC. Its protein product is CASSPPSARDSSQTTYGYTF. The full variable domain, its missing parts supplied by reference TRBV18 and TRBJ1-2, is NAGVMQNPRHLVRRRGQEARLRCSPMKGHSHVYWYRQLPEEGLKFMVYLQKENIIDESGMPKERFSAEFPKEGPSILRIQQVVRGDSAAYFCASSPPSARDSSQTTYGYTFGSGTRLTVV.